Included here is one T cell receptor (beta chain) sequence, with context. Only a few counts were recorded for this clonotype. What this receptor recognizes is not known. Base qualities are missing; no much larger clone stands one base away. The intended sense of this specimen's treatment or condition label: roughly 11-day PBMC culture with coronavirus spike peptide pools or control peptides (ViraFEST assay). To expand antigen-specific T cells with peptide pools and then pick out the expanded clonotypes through TCR sequencing, the study relied on the ViraFEST assay. Positive SARS-CoV-2 PCR tests in the convalescent patients dated from March to December 2020, before Alpha, Beta and Delta variants emerged in the United States. Each well held two million PBMCs cultured with 9 to 10 ug/ml peptide pools in IMDM containing approximately 5% human AB serum and around 10 IU/ml IL-2. On days 3 and 7, half of the culture medium was replaced with fresh IL-2-containing medium. Once the cells had been in culture for about 10 days, the EasySep CD4+ T cell isolation kit was used to isolate CD4+ T cells by negative selection. Ficoll-Paque Plus gradient centrifugation was used to isolate PBMCs from whole blood, and the isolated PBMCs were then either used fresh or cryopreserved at -140C. Triplicate wells were generally used for each culture condition.

Libraries were constructed by PCR. DNA from cultured CD4+ T cells underwent TCR sequencing with the Oncomine TCR Beta short-read assay at the Johns Hopkins FTIC core. The QIAamp micro DNA kit was used to extract genomic DNA from the cultured CD4+ T cells. Oncomine TCR Beta libraries from cultured CD4+ T cells were pooled with unique dual indexes and sequenced on an Illumina iSeq 100. For the original study's pipeline: Non-productive sequences were filtered out, and CDR3s that did not start with C, did not end with F or W, or were shorter than 7 amino acids were discarded. Antigen-specific clonotypes were identified using the MANAFEST web application through comparison of peptide-stimulated wells with reference and other culture wells. For a clone to be called positive, the clone needed an FDR below 0.05, an odds ratio above 5, and a productive frequency above 0.1% in at least two of three replicate wells. A clonotype counted as cross-reactive if it showed significant expansion both in the SARS-CoV-2 spike wells and in at least one common cold coronavirus spike condition. CDR3 homology was assessed with Levenshtein distances (stringdist) and unrooted phylogenetic trees (ape) in R version 3.6.1. In-frame beta chains were kept once TCRdb had trimmed the public reads at Q25 with fastp and called clones with MiXCR. All rows with the same CDR3 protein become a single entry with the most common DNA and genes. The V and J calls were not made by the authors but by TCRdb's processing. The sample table holds over 10,000 distinct CDR3 sequences, of which 30% to 35% were seen once. 9.5% to 13% of the sample is taken by the ten largest.

The source of the sample is a study of vaccination and CD4 T cells after COVID-19 (dated 2022 in TCRdb). Looking at the study overall: SARS-CoV-2 positivity had been established in the convalescent patients by nasal swab PCR, and mild disease was recorded in nine or ten of these patients and severe disease in one. In control cultures, a CEFX viral epitope pool was used as positive control, an HIV-1 Nef peptide pool was used as negative control, or no peptide was added. In ten to eleven COVID-19 convalescent patients and a few infection-naive healthy vaccine recipients, the spike-specific CD4+ TCR repertoire before mRNA vaccination was compared with the repertoire after mRNA vaccination. Overlapping spike peptide pools from SARS-CoV-2 and from the common cold coronaviruses HCoV-NL63, HCoV-OC43 and HCoV-229E were used as culture stimuli. The time from the second vaccine dose to post-vaccine blood sampling had a median of 72 days and ranged from about 12 to 250 days. Post-COVID blood samples from convalescent patients were collected a median of roughly 100 days after diagnosis, with a range of roughly 35 to 180 days. Participants received two doses of either the Pfizer-BioNTech BNT162b2 vaccine (n=8) or the Moderna mRNA-1273 vaccine (n=2). The convalescent cohort comprised six males and four females, including two Hispanic individuals, seven Caucasians, two Asians and one multiracial person.

For CDR1 and CDR2, the germline V gene (reference sequence) lists DFQATT and SNEGSKA. The CDR3, cysteine through phenylalanine, is 11 amino acids long. Only the CDR3 region is kept as DNA, spanning 33 bases read in frame from base 1. Cut back by 3 bases and 3 bases, the V and J ends lie 6 bases apart. Broad study findings and their caveats: Of the vaccine-specific clones found in convalescent patients, nearly all (304 of 307) were mono-reactive for SARS-CoV-2 spike instead of being cross-reactive with common cold coronaviruses. The median number of SARS-CoV-2-reactive clonotypes rose from under 25 after infection to a few dozen after vaccination, but the change was not significant. In convalescent patients, a median 86.3% of post-vaccine SARS-CoV-2-reactive clones were detected only after vaccination, and vaccine-specific priming was suggested by this finding. Only a relatively small number of convalescent patients were included in the study, and early timepoints following natural infection were not analyzed.

The sequence was obtained from a human donor who had recovered from COVID-19. Sequencing input: CD4+ T cells from blood, cultured in vitro. This chain is built from TRBV20-1 and TRBJ2-7; TRBD2 might be the D gene, on 6 matching bases. This receptor has the CDR3 CSARRDYEQYF. The sequenced DNA is TGCAGTGCTAGGCGGGACTACGAGCAGTACTTC.